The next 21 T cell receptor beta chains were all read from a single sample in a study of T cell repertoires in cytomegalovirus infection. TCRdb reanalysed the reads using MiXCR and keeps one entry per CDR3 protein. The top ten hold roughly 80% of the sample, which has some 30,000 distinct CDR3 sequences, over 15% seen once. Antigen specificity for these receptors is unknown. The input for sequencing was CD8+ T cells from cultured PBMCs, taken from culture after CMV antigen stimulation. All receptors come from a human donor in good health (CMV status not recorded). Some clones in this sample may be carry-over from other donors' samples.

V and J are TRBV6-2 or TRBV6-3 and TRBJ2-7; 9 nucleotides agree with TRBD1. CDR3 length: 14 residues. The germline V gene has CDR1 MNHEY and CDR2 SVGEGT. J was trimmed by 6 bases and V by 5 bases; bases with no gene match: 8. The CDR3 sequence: CASSHPGTGREQYF. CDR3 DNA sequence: TGTGCCAGCAGTCATCCCGGGACAGGGCGCGAGCAGTACTTC.

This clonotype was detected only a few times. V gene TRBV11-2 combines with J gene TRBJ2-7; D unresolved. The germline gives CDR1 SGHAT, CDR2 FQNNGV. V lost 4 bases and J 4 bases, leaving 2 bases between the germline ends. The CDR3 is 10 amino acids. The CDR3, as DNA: TGTGCCAGCAGCTCTTACGAGCAGTACTTC. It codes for CASSSYEQYF.

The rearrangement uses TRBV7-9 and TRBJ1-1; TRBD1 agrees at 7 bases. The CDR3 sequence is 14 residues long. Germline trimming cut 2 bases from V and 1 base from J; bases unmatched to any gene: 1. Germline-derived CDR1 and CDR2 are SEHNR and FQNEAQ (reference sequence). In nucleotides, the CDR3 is TGTGCCAGCAGCTTACCAGGGGGGAACACTGAAGCTTTCTTT. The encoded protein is CASSLPGGNTEAFF.

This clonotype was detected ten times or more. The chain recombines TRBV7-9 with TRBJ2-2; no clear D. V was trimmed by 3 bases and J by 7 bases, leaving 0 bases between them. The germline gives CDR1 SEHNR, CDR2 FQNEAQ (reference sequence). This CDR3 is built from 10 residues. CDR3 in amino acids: CASSFGELFF. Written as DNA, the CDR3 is TGTGCCAGCAGCTTCGGGGAGCTGTTTTTT.

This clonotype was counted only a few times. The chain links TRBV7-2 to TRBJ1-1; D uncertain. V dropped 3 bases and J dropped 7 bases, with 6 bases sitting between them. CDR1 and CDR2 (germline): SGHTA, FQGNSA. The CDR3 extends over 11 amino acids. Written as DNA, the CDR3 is TGTGCCAGCAGCTTCGGGGTTGAAGCTTTCTTT. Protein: CASSFGVEAFF. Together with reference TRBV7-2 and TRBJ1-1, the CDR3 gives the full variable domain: GAGVSQSPSNKVTEKGKDVELRCDPISGHTALYWYRQSLGQGLEFLIYFQGNSAPDKSGLPSDRFSAERTGGSVSTLTIQRTQQEDSAVYLCASSFGVEAFFGQGTRLTVV.

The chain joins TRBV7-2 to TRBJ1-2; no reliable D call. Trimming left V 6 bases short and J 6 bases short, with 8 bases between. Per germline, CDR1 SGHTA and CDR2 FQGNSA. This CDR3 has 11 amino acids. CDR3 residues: CASRVKDGYTF. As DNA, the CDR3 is TGTGCCAGCAGAGTCAAGGATGGCTACACCTTC.

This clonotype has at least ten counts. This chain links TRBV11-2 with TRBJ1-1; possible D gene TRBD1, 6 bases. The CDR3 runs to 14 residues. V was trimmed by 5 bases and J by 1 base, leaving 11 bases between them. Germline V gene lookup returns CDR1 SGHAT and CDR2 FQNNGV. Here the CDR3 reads CASSLRGTNTEAFF. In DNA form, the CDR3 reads TGTGCCAGCAGCCTCAGGGGAACGAACACTGAAGCTTTCTTT.

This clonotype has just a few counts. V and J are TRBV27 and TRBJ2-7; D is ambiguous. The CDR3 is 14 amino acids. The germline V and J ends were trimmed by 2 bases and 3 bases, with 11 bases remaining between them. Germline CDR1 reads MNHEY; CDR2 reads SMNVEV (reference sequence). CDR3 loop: CASSLEGQHYEQYF. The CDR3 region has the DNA TGTGCCAGCAGTTTAGAAGGGCAGCACTACGAGCAGTACTTC.

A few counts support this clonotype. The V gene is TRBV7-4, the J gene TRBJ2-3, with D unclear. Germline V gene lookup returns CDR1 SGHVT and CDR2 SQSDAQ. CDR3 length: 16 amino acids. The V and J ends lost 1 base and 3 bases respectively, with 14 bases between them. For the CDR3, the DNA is TGTGCCAGCAGCTTAGAAGTGGACGTAACTACAGATACGCAGTATTTT. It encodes CASSLEVDVTTDTQYF.

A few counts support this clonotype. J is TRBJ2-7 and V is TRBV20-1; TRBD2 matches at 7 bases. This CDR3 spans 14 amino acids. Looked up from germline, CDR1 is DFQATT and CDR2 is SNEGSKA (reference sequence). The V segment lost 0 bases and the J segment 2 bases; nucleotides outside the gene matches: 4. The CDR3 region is CSAREAGRTYEQYF. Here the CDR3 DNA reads TGCAGTGCTAGAGAAGCCGGGAGGACCTACGAGCAGTACTTC.

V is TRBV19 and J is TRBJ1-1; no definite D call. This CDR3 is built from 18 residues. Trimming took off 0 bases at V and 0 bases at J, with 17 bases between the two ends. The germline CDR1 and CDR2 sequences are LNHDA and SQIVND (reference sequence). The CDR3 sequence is CASSIEFSPGGMNTEAFF. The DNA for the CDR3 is TGTGCCAGTAGTATAGAATTTTCTCCCGGCGGGATGAACACTGAAGCTTTCTTT. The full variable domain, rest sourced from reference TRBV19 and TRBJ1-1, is DGGITQSPKYLFRKEGQNVTLSCEQNLNHDAMYWYRQDPGQGLRLIYYSQIVNDFQKGDIAEGYSVSREKKESFPLTVTSAQKNPTAFYLCASSIEFSPGGMNTEAFFGQGTRLTVV.

The CDR3 coding sequence is TGTGCCAGCAGCCCCGGCCGAGGGGCGGGGGGCTACAATGAGCAGTTCTTC. Its protein is CASSPGRGAGGYNEQFF. The V gene is TRBV5-4, the J gene TRBJ2-1, with 8 bases fitting TRBD2. The V segment lost 4 bases and the J segment 3 bases; nucleotides outside the gene matches: 12. Germline CDR1 SGHNT, CDR2 YYREEE (reference sequence). CDR3 size: 17 residues.

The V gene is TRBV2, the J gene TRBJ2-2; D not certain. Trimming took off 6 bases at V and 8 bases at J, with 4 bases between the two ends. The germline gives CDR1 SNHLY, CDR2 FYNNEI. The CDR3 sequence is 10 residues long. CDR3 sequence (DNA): TGTGCCAGCAGGGGAGGGGAGCTGTTTTTT. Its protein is CASRGGELFF.

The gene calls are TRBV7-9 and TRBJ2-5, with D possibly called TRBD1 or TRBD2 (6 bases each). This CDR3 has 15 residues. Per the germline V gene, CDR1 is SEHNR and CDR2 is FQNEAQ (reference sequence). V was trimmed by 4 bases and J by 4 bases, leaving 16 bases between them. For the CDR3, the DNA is TGTGCCAGCAGCTCCACCGGGGGCAGGGGAGAGACCCAGTACTTC. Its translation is CASSSTGGRGETQYF.

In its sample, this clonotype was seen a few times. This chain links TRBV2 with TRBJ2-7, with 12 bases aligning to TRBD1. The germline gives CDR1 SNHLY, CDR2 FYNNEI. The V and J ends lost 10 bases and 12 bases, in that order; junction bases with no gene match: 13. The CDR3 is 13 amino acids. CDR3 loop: CATARDRGRVLYF. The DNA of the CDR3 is TGTGCCACGGCCCGGGACAGGGGGCGCGTTCTGTACTTC.

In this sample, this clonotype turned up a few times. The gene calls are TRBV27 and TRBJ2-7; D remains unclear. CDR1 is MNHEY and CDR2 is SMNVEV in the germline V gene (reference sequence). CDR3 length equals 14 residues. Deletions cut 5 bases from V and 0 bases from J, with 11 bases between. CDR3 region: CASSMGSFSYEQYF. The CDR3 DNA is TGTGCCAGCAGTATGGGCAGCTTCTCCTACGAGCAGTACTTC.

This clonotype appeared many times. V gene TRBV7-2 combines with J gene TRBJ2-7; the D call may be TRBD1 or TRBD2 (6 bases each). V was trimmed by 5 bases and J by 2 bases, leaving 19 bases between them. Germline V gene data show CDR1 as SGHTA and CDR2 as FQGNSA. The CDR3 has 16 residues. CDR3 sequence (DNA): TGTGCCAGCAGCGCAAACCGTGGGGGGCAGACCTACGAGCAGTACTTC. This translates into CASSANRGGQTYEQYF.

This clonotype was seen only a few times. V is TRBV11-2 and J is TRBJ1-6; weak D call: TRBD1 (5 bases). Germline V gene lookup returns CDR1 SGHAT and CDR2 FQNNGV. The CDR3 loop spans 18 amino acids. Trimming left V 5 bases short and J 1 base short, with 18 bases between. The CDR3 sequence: CASSLTLGAGSYNSPLHF. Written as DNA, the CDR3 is TGTGCCAGCAGCCTGACTCTTGGGGCAGGGTCCTATAATTCACCCCTCCACTTT.

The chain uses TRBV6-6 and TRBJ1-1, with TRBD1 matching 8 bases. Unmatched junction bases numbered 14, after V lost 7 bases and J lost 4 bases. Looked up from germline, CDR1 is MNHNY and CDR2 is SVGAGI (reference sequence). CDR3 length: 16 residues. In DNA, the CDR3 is TGTGCCAGCAACCGACTTCCCAGGGGGCGAGTCACTGAAGCTTTCTTT. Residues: CASNRLPRGRVTEAFF.

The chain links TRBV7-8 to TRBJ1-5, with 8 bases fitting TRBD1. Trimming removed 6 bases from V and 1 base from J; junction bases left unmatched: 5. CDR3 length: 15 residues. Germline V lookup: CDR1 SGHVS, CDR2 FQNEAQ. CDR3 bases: TGTGCCAGCAGACACGGACAGGGAAGCAATCAGCCCCAGCATTTT. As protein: CASRHGQGSNQPQHF.

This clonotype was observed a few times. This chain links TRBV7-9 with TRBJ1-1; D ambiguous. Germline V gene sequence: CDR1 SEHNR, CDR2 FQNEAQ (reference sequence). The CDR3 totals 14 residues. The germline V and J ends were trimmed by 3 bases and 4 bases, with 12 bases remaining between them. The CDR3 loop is CASSLRAEGTEAFF. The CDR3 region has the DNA TGTGCCAGCAGCTTGAGGGCGGAAGGCACTGAAGCTTTCTTT.